This record concerns one T cell receptor beta chain sequence. Its antigen is currently unknown. TCRdb re-called the reads through MiXCR, storing one row per CDR3 protein. Altogether around 740,000 distinct CDR3 sequences are present, 35% being singletons, with the ten largest covering about 2.8%. Trimming removed 0 bases from V and 4 bases from J, with 3 bases in between. Germline lookup yields CDR1 MGHDK and CDR2 SYGVNS. The CDR3 sequence is 12 residues long. This entry belongs to a study of T cell repertoires in cytomegalovirus infection. Broader study findings: Individuals carrying CMV plus the relevant HLA were identified by cumulative frequency of public TCR beta families.

This chain uses TRBV25-1 with TRBJ1-1; D gene unclear. The sequencing sample was made of PBMCs. This TCR derives from a human donor in good health (CMV status not recorded). Some clones in this sample may be carry-over from other donors' samples. The CDR3 loop is CASSEYPTEAFF. The CDR3 DNA is TGTGCCAGCAGTGAATACCCCACTGAAGCTTTCTTT.